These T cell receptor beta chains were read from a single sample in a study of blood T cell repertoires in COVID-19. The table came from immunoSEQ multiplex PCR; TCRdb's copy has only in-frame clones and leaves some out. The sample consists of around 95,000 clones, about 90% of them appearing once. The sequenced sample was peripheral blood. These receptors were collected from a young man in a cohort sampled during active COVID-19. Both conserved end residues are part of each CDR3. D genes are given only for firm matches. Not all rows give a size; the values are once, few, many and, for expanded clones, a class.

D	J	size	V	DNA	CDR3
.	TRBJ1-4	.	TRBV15	TGTGCCACCAGCAGAGATACGGGACACGCCGGTAATGAAAAACTGTTTTTT	CATSRDTGHAGNEKLFF
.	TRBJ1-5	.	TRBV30	TGTGCCTGGAGTGTAGCCCAGGGCAATCAGCCCCAGCATTTT	CAWSVAQGNQPQHF
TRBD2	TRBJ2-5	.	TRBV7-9	TGTGCCAGCAGCTTAAGTTATAGCGGGGGTGAGACCCAGTACTTC	CASSLSYSGGETQYF
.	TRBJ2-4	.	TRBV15	TGTGCCACCAGCAGAGATTTTCAGATGTACTTC	CATSRDFQMYF
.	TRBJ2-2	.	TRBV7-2	TGTGCCAGCAGCTTAGGAGGGGAGGTCGGGGAGCTGTTTTTT	CASSLGGEVGELFF
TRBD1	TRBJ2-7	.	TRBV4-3	TGCGCCAGAGGGACAGGGGCCGACTACGAGCAGTACTTC	CARGTGADYEQYF
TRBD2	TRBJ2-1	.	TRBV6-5	TGTGCCAGCAGTTACTCGGGAGGGACTAGCGGGCGCGAGCAGTTCTTC	CASSYSGGTSGREQFF
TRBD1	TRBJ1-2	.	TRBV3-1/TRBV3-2	TGTGCCAGCAGCCGTCACCGGGACAGGGTAAACTATGGCTACACCTTC	CASSRHRDRVNYGYTF
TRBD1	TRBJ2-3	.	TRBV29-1	TGCAGCGTTGCGACAGGGCCGAAGGATACGCAGTATTTT	CSVATGPKDTQYF
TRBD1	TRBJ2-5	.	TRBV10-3	TGTGCCATCAACAGGGGAATCTGGGAGACCCAGTACTTC	CAINRGIWETQYF
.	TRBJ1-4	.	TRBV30	TGTGCCTGGAGCCCCGGGATCCGAGGTGAAAAACTGTTTTTT	CAWSPGIRGEKLFF
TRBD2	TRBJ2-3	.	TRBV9	TGTGCCAGCACCCAGGGTAGCGGGTCAGATACGCAGTATTTT	CASTQGSGSDTQYF
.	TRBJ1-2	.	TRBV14	TGTGCCAGCAGCCAAGACAGGGCTGGCTACACCTTC	CASSQDRAGYTF
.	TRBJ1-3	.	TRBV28	TGTGCCAGCAGTCGCCTGTTTGGACAAGCCTGGGACACCATATATTTT	CASSRLFGQAWDTIYF
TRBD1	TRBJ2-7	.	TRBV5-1	TGCGCCAGCAGCTTCGGACAGGGGGCCTTCTACGAGCAGTACTTC	CASSFGQGAFYEQYF
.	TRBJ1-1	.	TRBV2	TGTGCCACACAGGGGAACACTGAAGCTTTCTTT	CATQGNTEAFF
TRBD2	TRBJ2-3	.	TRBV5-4	TGTGCCAGCAGCTTCCTTGCGGGGGGGCTTACAGATACGCAGTATTTT	CASSFLAGGLTDTQYF
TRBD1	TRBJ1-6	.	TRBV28	TGTGCCAGCAGTTTTTTGGACAGGGGCAATTCACCCCTCCACTTT	CASSFLDRGNSPLHF
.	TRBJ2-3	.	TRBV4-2	TGTGCCAGCAGCCAAGACAGGCTAGGTGGCCCCCAGGGGATAGGTACGCAGTATTTT	CASSQDRLGGPQGIGTQYF
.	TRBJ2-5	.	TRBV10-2	TGCGCCAGCAGTGAGTGGCGAGGAGAGACCCAGTACTTC	CASSEWRGETQYF
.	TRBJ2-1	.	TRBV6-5	TGTGCCAGCAGTACCAGGGTCCCCGGCAATGAGCAGTTCTTC	CASSTRVPGNEQFF
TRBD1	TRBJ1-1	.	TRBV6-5	TGTGCCAGCAGCAGACAGGGGAACACTGAAGCTTTCTTT	CASSRQGNTEAFF
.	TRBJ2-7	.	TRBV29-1	TGCAGCGTTAAACAGGCTGAGTACGAGCAGTACTTC	CSVKQAEYEQYF
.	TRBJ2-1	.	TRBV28	TGTGCCAGCAGTTTTGGCGGATCCTACAATGAGCAGTTCTTC	CASSFGGSYNEQFF
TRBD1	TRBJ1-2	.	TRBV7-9	TGTGCCAGCAGCTTGGACAGGCTTGAGCATGGCTACACCTTC	CASSLDRLEHGYTF
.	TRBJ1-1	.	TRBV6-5	TGTGCCAGCAGTTACGGACAGATGAACACTGAAGCTTTCTTT	CASSYGQMNTEAFF
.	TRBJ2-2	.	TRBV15	TGTGCCACCAGCCTCAGGGTCAGGGAGCTGTTTTTT	CATSLRVRELFF
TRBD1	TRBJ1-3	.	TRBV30	TGTGCCTGGACACCCGGGACAGCCGGAAACACCATATATTTT	CAWTPGTAGNTIYF
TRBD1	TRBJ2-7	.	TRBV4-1	TGCGCCAGCAGCCAAGCACCCGGACAGGCCTCCTACGAGCAGTACTTC	CASSQAPGQASYEQYF
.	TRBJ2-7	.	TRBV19	TGTGCCAGTAGTATATTCGACAGACCATACGAGCAGTACTTC	CASSIFDRPYEQYF
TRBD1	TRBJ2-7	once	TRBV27	TGTGCCAGCAGTTGGGCAGGGACAGGGAGCGACGAGCAGTACTTC	CASSWAGTGSDEQYF
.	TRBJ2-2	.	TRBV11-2	TGTGCCAGCAGTACCGACAGGAACACCGGGGAGCTGTTTTTT	CASSTDRNTGELFF
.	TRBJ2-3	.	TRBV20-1	TGCAGTGCTAGTCGCTCTGCGGGGATCTTCGCAGATACGCAGTATTTT	CSASRSAGIFADTQYF
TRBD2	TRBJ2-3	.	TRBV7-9	TGTGCCAGCAGCTTAGAGGGCGGGGGGGCCGCAGATACGCAGTATTTT	CASSLEGGGAADTQYF
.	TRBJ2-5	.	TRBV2	TGTGCCAGCACGGTGTGGGAGACCCAGTACTTC	CASTVWETQYF
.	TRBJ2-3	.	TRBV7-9	TGTGCCAGCAGCGCGGGACAGTCAGGAGGCACAGATACGCAGTATTTT	CASSAGQSGGTDTQYF
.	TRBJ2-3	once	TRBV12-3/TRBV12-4	TGTGCCAGCAGTTCCCAGGGTTTCACGCAGTATTTT	CASSSQGFTQYF
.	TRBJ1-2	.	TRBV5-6	TGTGCCAGCAGCGGGCGAGACAGGACCCAGGGGGGCTACACCTTC	CASSGRDRTQGGYTF
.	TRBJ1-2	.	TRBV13	TGTGCCAGCAGCTTAGGGGACAGCATTAACTATGGCTACACCTTC	CASSLGDSINYGYTF
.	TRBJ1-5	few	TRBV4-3	TGCGCCAGCAGCCAAGATCCGGGGATGGGTGGGAAACAGCCCCAGCATTTT	CASSQDPGMGGKQPQHF
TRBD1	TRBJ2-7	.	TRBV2	TGTGCCAGCAGTGAACCGACAGGGGCCATGGGGGAGCAGTACTTC	CASSEPTGAMGEQYF
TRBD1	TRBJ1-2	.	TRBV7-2	TGTGCCAGCAGCTTAGTGGGACAGGGCGACGGCCACACCTTC	CASSLVGQGDGHTF
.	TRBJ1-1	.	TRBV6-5	TGTGCCACAAAGGGGTACACTGAAGCTTTCTTT	CATKGYTEAFF
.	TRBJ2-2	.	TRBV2	TGTGCCAGCAGTGAAGTGCAGGTCGCGAACACCGGGGAGCTGTTTTTT	CASSEVQVANTGELFF
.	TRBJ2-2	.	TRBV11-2	TGTGCCAGCAGCTTTCCATCAGGGTCGAGCGGGGAGCTGTTTTTT	CASSFPSGSSGELFF
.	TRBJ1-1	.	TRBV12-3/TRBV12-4	TGTGCCAGCAGTGAAAACAGAAACTCTGAAGCTTTCTTT	CASSENRNSEAFF
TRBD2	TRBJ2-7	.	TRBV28	TGTGCCAGCAGTCCGTTGAGGGGTCGACTAGCGGGGCCCTCCTACGAGCAGTACTTC	CASSPLRGRLAGPSYEQYF
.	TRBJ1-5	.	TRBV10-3	TGTGCCATCAGTGAGTGGGGGCCGGGGCAGCCCCAGCATTTT	CAISEWGPGQPQHF
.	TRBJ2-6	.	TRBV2	TGTGCCAGCAGTGAAATGGGACTTGGGGCCAACGTCCTGACTTTC	CASSEMGLGANVLTF
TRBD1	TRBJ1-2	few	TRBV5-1	TGCGCCAGCAGCCTCTGGACAGGGAAGATCTCTACCTATGGCTACACCTTC	CASSLWTGKISTYGYTF
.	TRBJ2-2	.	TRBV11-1	TGTGCCAGCAGCCCGATGGGGGCTGGGACCGGGGAGCTGTTTTTT	CASSPMGAGTGELFF
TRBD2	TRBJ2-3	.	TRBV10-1	TGCGCCAGCAGTGACCTCCTAGCGGGGGATTTCACAGATACGCAGTATTTT	CASSDLLAGDFTDTQYF
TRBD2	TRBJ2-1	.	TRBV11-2	TGTGCCAGCAGCTCCGGACTAGCGGGGGGGCCCATTGAGCAGTTCTTC	CASSSGLAGGPIEQFF
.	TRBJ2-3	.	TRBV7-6	TGTGCCAGCAGCTTAGCGTGGACTCCGGGGGATACGCAGTATTTT	CASSLAWTPGDTQYF
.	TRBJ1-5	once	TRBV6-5	TGTGCCAGCAGCTATGGGGGGGGTCAGCCCCAGCATTTT	CASSYGGGQPQHF
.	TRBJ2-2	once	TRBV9	TGTGCCAGCAGCGTAGAGTTAAGGGGATCAGGCGGGACGACCGGGGAGCTGTTTTTT	CASSVELRGSGGTTGELFF
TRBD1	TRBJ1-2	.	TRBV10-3	TGTGCCATCAGTGACTCTGGGACAGGGAACTATGGCTACACCTTC	CAISDSGTGNYGYTF
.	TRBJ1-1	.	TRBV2	TGTGCCATCCCCCTGACCGGAAGGGGCACTGAAGCTTTCTTT	CAIPLTGRGTEAFF
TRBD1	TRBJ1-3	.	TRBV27	TGTGCCAGCAGTTCCGGACAGGGGGTTTATTCTGGAAACACCATATATTTT	CASSSGQGVYSGNTIYF